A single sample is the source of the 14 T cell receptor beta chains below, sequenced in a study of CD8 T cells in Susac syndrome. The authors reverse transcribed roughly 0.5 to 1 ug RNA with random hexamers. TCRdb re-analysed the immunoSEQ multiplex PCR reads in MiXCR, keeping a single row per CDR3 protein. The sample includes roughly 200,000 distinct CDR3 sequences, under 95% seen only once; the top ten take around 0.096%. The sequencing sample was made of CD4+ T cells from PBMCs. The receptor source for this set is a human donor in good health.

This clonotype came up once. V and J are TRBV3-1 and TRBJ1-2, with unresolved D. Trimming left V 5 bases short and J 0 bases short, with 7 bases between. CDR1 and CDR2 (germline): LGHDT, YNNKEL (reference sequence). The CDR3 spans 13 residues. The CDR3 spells CASSAPPNYGYTF. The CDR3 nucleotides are TGTGCCAGCAGCGCCCCCCCTAACTATGGCTACACCTTC.

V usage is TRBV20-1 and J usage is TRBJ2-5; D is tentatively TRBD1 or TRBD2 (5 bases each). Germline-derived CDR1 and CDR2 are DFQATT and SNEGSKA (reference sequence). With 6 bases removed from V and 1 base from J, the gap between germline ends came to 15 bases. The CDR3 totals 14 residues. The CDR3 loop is CSAPPGRPQETQYF. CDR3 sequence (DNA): TGCAGTGCCCCCCCGGGACGGCCCCAAGAGACCCAGTACTTC.

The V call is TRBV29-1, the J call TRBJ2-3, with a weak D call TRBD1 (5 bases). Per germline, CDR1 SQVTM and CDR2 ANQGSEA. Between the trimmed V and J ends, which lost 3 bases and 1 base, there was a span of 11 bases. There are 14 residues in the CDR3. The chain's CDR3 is CSVERQFGTDTQYF. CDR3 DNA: TGCAGCGTTGAGCGACAGTTCGGCACAGATACGCAGTATTTT.

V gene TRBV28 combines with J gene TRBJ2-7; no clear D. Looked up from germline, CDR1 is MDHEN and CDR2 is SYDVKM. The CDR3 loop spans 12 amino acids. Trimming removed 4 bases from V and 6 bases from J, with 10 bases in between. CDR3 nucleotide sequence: TGTGCCAGCAGTTCAACCGTCCGCGAGCAGTACTTC. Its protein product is CASSSTVREQYF.

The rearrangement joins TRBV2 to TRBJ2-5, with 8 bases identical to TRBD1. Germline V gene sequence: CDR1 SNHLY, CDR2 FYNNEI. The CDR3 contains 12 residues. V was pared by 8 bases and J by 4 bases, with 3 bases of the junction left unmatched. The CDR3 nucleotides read TGTGCCAGCCAGGGGGCAGGAGAGACCCAGTACTTC. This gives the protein CASQGAGETQYF. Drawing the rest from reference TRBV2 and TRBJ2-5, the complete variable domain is EPEVTQTPSHQVTQMGQEVILRCVPISNHLYFYWYRQILGQKVEFLVSFYNNEISEKSEIFDDQFSVERPDGSNFTLKIRSTKLEDSAMYFCASQGAGETQYFGPGTRLLVL.

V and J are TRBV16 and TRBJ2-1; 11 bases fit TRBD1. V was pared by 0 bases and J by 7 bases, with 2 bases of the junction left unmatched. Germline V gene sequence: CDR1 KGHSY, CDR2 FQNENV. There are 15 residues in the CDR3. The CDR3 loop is CASSQSGTGGNEQFF. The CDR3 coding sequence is TGTGCCAGCAGCCAATCAGGGACAGGGGGGAATGAGCAGTTCTTC.

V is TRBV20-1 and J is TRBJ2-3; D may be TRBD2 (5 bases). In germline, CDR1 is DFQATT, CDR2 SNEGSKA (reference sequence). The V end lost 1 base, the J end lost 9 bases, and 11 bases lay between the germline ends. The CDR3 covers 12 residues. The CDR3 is CSARGSSMTQYF. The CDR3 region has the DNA TGCAGTGCTAGAGGGTCTAGCATGACGCAGTATTTT.

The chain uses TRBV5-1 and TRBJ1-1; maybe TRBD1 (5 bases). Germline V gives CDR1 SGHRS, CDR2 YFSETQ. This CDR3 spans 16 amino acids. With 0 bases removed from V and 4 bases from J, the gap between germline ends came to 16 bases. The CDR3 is CASSLGSLSGGTEAFF. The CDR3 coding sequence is TGCGCCAGCAGCTTGGGGTCTCTGAGCGGGGGCACTGAAGCTTTCTTT.

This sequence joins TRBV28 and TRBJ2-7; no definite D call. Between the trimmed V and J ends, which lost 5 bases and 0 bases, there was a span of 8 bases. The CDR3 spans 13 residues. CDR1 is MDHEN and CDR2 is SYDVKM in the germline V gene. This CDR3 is CASSLYDSYEQYF. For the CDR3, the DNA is TGTGCCAGCAGTCTTTATGACTCCTACGAGCAGTACTTC.

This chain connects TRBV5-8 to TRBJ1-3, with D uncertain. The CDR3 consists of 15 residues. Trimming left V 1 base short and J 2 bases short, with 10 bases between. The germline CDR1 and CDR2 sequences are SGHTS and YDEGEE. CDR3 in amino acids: CASSLRSGTGNTIYF. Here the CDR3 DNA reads TGTGCCAGCAGCTTGCGGTCCGGAACTGGAAACACCATATATTTT. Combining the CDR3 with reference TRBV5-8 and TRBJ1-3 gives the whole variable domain EAGVTQSPTHLIKTRGQQATLRCSPISGHTSVYWYQQALGLGLQFLLWYDEGEERNRGNFPPRFSGRQFPNYSSELNVNALELEDSALYLCASSLRSGTGNTIYFGEGSWLTVV.

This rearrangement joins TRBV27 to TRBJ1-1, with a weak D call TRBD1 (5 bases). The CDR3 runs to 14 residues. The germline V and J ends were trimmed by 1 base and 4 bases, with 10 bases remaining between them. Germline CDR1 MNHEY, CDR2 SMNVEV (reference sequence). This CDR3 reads CASSLWGEGTEAFF. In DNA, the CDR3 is TGTGCCAGCAGTTTATGGGGGGAGGGCACTGAAGCTTTCTTT.

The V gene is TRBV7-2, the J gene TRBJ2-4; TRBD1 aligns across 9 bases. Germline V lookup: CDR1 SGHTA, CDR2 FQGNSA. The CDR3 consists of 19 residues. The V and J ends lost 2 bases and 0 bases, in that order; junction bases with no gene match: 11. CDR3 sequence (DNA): TGTGCCAGCAGCTTAACCGGACAGGGGAGAGCTATAGCCAAAAACATTCAGTACTTC. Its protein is CASSLTGQGRAIAKNIQYF.

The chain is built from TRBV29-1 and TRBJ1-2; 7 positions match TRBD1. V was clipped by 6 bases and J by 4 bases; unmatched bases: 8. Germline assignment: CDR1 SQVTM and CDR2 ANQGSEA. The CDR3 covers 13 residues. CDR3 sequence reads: CSVLAGTAYGYTF. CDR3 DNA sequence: TGCAGCGTGCTCGCCGGGACAGCCTATGGCTACACCTTC.

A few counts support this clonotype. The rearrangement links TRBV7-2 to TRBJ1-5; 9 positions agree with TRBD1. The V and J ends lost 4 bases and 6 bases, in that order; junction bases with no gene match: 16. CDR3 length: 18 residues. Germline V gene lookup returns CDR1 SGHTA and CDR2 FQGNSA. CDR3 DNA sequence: TGTGCCAGCAGCTCCACAGGGGGCGCGGGGATCTTAAGTCAGCCCCAGCATTTT. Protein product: CASSSTGGAGILSQPQHF. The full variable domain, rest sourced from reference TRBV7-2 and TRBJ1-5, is GAGVSQSPSNKVTEKGKDVELRCDPISGHTALYWYRQSLGQGLEFLIYFQGNSAPDKSGLPSDRFSAERTGGSVSTLTIQRTQQEDSAVYLCASSSTGGAGILSQPQHFGDGTRLSIL.